This T cell receptor (beta chain) was identified during a study of OX40 agonist ivuxolimab in advanced cancers. The CDR3 runs to 14 residues. Germline V gene lookup returns CDR1 SGDLS and CDR2 YYNGEE. The V end lost 3 bases, the J end lost 1 base, and 10 bases lay between the germline ends. Clones were sequenced by immunoSEQ multiplex PCR, and TCRdb holds only the in-frame ones, with some missing. The table shows 60,000 to 80,000 clones, with 80% to 90% occurring only once. Here the sequenced sample was CD4+ or CD8+ T cells sorted from blood, taken in a trial of the OX40 agonist ivuxolimab. The sequence derives from an adult with an advanced solid tumor such as melanoma, head and neck, liver or kidney cancer. The chain combines TRBV9 with TRBJ1-1; D call uncertain. CDR3 sequence (DNA): TGTGCCAGCAGCGGGACTGGTACGAACACTGAAGCTTTCTTT. This gives the protein CASSGTGTNTEAFF.